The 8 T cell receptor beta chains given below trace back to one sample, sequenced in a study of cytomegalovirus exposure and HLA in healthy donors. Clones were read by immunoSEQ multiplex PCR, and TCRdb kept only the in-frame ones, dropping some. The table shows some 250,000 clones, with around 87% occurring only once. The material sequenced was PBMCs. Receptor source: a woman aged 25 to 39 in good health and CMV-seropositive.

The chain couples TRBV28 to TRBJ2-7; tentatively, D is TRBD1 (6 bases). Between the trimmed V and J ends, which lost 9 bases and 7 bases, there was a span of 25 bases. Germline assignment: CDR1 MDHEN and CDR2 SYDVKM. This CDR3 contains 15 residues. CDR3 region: CASKFRGTGLREQYF. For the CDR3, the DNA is TGTGCCAGTAAGTTTAGGGGGACGGGATTACGGGAGCAGTACTTC.

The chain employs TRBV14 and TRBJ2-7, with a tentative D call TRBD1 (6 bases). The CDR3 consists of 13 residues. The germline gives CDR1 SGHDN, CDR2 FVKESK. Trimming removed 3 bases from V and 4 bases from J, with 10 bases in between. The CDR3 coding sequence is TGTGCCAGCAGCCAGGGCACAGGGTACGAGCAGTACTTC. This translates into CASSQGTGYEQYF.

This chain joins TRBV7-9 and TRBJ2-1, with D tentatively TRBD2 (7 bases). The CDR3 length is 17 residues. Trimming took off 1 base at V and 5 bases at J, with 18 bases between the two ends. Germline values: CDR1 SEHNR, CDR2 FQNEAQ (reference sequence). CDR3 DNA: TGTGCCAGCAGCTTAGACCAAGGGGGGGCTAGGGACAATGAGCAGTTCTTC. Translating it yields CASSLDQGGARDNEQFF.

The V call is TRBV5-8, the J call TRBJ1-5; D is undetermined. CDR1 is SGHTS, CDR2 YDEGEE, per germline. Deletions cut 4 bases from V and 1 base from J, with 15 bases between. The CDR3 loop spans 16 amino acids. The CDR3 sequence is CASSIRPRESNQPQHF. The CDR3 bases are TGTGCCAGCAGCATTCGACCTCGGGAAAGCAATCAGCCCCAGCATTTT.

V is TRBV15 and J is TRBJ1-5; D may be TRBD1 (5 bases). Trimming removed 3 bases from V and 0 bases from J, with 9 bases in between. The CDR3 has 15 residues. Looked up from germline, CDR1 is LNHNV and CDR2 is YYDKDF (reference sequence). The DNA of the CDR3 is TGTGCCACCAGCAGGGTGGGGGGTAGCAATCAGCCCCAGCATTTT. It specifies CATSRVGGSNQPQHF.

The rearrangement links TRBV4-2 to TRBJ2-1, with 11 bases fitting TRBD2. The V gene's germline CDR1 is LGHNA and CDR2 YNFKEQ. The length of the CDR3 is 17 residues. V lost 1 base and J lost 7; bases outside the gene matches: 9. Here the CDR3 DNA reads TGTGCCAGCAGCCAAGCACTAGCGGGAGCAGTTAATAATGAGCAGTTCTTC. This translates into CASSQALAGAVNNEQFF.

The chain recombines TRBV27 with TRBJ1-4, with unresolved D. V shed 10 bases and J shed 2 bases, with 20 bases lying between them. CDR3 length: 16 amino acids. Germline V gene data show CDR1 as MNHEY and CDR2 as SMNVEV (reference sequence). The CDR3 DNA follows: TGTGCCACCAGGCAGGTTGGCGTGGGTACTAATGAAAAACTGTTTTTT. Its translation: CATRQVGVGTNEKLFF.

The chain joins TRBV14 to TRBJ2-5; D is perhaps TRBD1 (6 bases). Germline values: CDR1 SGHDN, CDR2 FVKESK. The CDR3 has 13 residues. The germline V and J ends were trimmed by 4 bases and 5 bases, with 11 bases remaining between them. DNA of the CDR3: TGTGCCAGCAGCCGGGGGCGGGTCGAGACCCAGTACTTC. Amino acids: CASSRGRVETQYF.